A selection of T cell receptor beta chains follows, all from one sample in a study of blood T cell repertoires in COVID-19. The assay was immunoSEQ multiplex PCR, and TCRdb's table has in-frame clones only and misses some. This table holds a few hundred thousand clones, around 90% found once. What was sequenced was PBMCs or T cells enriched from blood (not recorded which). These receptors all stem from a man in his thirties or forties who had been exposed to COVID-19. The CDR3 runs from the conserved cysteine through the conserved F or W. The D gene is left open where the match is weak. Clone size is given for some rows only: seen once, a few or many times, or a class if the clone is expanded.

j_call clone_size d_call v_call cdr3_nt cdr3_aa
TRBJ2-5 . . TRBV9 TGTGCCAGCAGCTTGGGACAACAGGTTGAGACCCAGTACTTC CASSLGQQVETQYF
TRBJ1-1 . . TRBV3-1/TRBV3-2 TGTGCCAGCAGCCAAGGTAACACGAACACTGAAGCTTTCTTT CASSQGNTNTEAFF
TRBJ1-2 . . TRBV12-3/TRBV12-4 TGTGCCAGCAGTCCCCTGGGGGGGCGAGGCTACACCTTC CASSPLGGRGYTF
TRBJ2-2 . TRBD2 TRBV6-2/TRBV6-3 TGTGCCAGCAGCCCACTACGACTAGCGGGGGGGCCCACCCCCGGGGAGCTGTTTTTT CASSPLRLAGGPTPGELFF
TRBJ2-1 . . TRBV7-3 TGTGCCAGCAGCCCTTGGTTTCGGGACTACAATGAGCAGTTCTTC CASSPWFRDYNEQFF
TRBJ1-4 . TRBD1 TRBV10-3 TGTGCCATCAGTGAGGGACAGGATAATGAAAAACTGTTTTTT CAISEGQDNEKLFF
TRBJ2-5 . . TRBV3-1/TRBV3-2 TGTGCCAGCAGCCCGGGACTCGCCAAAAGACAAGAGACCCAGTACTTC CASSPGLAKRQETQYF
TRBJ2-5 . TRBD2 TRBV6-5 TGTGCCAGCAGTCCCCGGGGGGGGCAAGAGACCCAGTACTTC CASSPRGGQETQYF
TRBJ1-2 few TRBD1 TRBV7-9 TGTGCCAGCAGCTGGGGACAGGGGGATGGCTACACCTTC CASSWGQGDGYTF
TRBJ1-4 . . TRBV19 TGTGCCAGTAGTATAGTCAGAGTAGCTTACTCAACTAATGAAAAACTGTTTTTT CASSIVRVAYSTNEKLFF
TRBJ2-5 . . TRBV27 TGTGCCAGCAGTTGGGGTCTTACGGGGATTTCCGCCCAGTACTTC CASSWGLTGISAQYF
TRBJ2-2 . TRBD2 TRBV19 TGTGCCAGTAGTATCTCAGCGGGGGGATACACCGGGGAGCTGTTTTTT CASSISAGGYTGELFF
TRBJ1-4 . . TRBV5-4 TGTGCCAGCAGCTTGCTCCCGAGGGAAAAACTGTTTTTT CASSLLPREKLFF
TRBJ2-1 . TRBD2 TRBV12-5 TGTGCTAGTGGTTCAACTAGCGGGGTTCTCAATGAGCAGTTCTTC CASGSTSGVLNEQFF
TRBJ1-4 . . TRBV5-5 TGTGCCAGCAGCTTTCGGGGTCTGTTGAATGAAAAACTGTTTTTT CASSFRGLLNEKLFF
TRBJ2-3 . TRBD2 TRBV3-1/TRBV3-2 TGTGCCAGCAGGGGGGAGGGTCAGACGCAGTATTTT CASRGEGQTQYF
TRBJ1-1 . . TRBV2 TGTGCCAGCACGAGGGATCCGAACACTGAAGCTTTCTTT CASTRDPNTEAFF
TRBJ2-7 once . TRBV4-1 TGCGCCAGCAGCTTATCGTTCCGGCAGACAATCTACGAGCAGTACTTC CASSLSFRQTIYEQYF
TRBJ2-7 . TRBD1 TRBV27 TGTGCCACCGGGACAGGGGGCTACGAGCAGTACTTC CATGTGGYEQYF
TRBJ2-2 . . TRBV5-1 TGCGCCAGCAGCTTGGAACTTAACACCGGGGAGCTGTTTTTT CASSLELNTGELFF
TRBJ1-3 . . TRBV7-9 TGTGCCAGCAGCCCCGAACTAAACACCATATATTTT CASSPELNTIYF
TRBJ2-7 . . TRBV18 TGTGCCAGCTCAACCGGGAACCCCGGAGGTCGTTACGAGCAGTACTTC CASSTGNPGGRYEQYF
TRBJ1-5 . TRBD1 TRBV18 TGTGCCAGCTCACCGATAGCGACAGGGGGTGGGCAGCCCCAGCATTTT CASSPIATGGGQPQHF
TRBJ1-2 . . TRBV19 TGTGCCAGTAGTATGTTCCTAGCCCTCGGCTACACCTTC CASSMFLALGYTF
TRBJ2-5 . TRBD2 TRBV4-1 TGCGCCAGCAGCCAAGGGGCGGGAGGACAAGAGACCCAGTACTTC CASSQGAGGQETQYF
TRBJ1-2 once . TRBV9 TGTGCCAGCAGCGCCCGGACAGTCCATGGCTACACCTTC CASSARTVHGYTF
TRBJ1-2 . TRBD1 TRBV5-1 TGCGCCAGCAGCTTCAGCGAGCCGCGGGACAGGGCCCGATATGGCTACACCTTC CASSFSEPRDRARYGYTF
TRBJ1-1 . . TRBV4-1 TGCGCCAGCAGCCCCATACAGGGAGACACTGAAGCTTTCTTT CASSPIQGDTEAFF
TRBJ2-2 . TRBD2 TRBV3-1/TRBV3-2 TGTGCCAGCAGCCCGGGGGGGGACTACACCGGGGAGCTGTTTTTT CASSPGGDYTGELFF
TRBJ1-6 . . TRBV20-1 TGCAGTGCTAGTGAAACAGGGAGGGCTTCACCCCTCCACTTT CSASETGRASPLHF
TRBJ2-7 . . TRBV24-1 TGTGCCACCAGTCGCACCAGACCGGGGTCCTCCTACGAGCAGTACTTC CATSRTRPGSSYEQYF
TRBJ2-2 . TRBD1 TRBV7-9 TGTGCCAGCACCTTCAAACCGGGACAGCGGAACACCGGGGAGCTGTTTTTT CASTFKPGQRNTGELFF
TRBJ2-7 . TRBD1 TRBV6-5 TGTGCCAGCAGTTACTTCGCAGGACAGGGACAATACTTC CASSYFAGQGQYF
TRBJ2-1 . . TRBV10-1 TGCGCCAGCAGTGAACGGAACGGGGGGCTTTACAATGAGCAGTTCTTC CASSERNGGLYNEQFF
TRBJ1-3 . . TRBV9 TGTGCCAGCAGCGTAGAATCCAGTCCTGGAAACACCATATATTTT CASSVESSPGNTIYF
TRBJ1-2 . TRBD1 TRBV6-2/TRBV6-3 TGTGCCAGCAGTATGGGAGCGACAGGGCGATCCGCCTATGGCTACACCTTC CASSMGATGRSAYGYTF